This entry features one TCR beta chain sequence. Generated by immunoSEQ multiplex PCR, the TCRdb table keeps only in-frame clones and is missing some. The data hold roughly 190,000 clones, with roughly nine tenths observed a single time. V gave up 8 bases and J gave up 8 bases, with 18 bases separating them. Per the germline V gene, CDR1 is MNHEY and CDR2 is SMNVEV (reference sequence). This CDR3 comprises 14 residues. The sample belongs to a study of blood T cell repertoires in COVID-19. V and J are TRBV27 and TRBJ1-4; tentative D call: TRBD1 (6 bases). Sequences were obtained from peripheral blood. The sequence derives from an elderly woman in a cohort sampled during active or convalescent COVID-19. CDR3 sequence (DNA): TGTGCCAGCTCCGCCAGGGGAAGGGACGAAAAACTGTTTTTT. Protein: CASSARGRDEKLFF.